The text below deals with one T cell receptor beta chain. The CDR3 extends over 15 amino acids. V gave up 4 bases and J gave up 2 bases; unmatched junction bases: 7. Germline V gene data show CDR1 as SGHDT and CDR2 as YYEEEE. Sequenced by immunoSEQ multiplex PCR; TCRdb stores in-frame clones only, minus some. The sample lists approximately 26,000 clones; more than 75% were seen once. This sample is drawn from a study of T cells in narcolepsy. The sequenced sample consisted of memory (CD45RA-) CD4+ T cells from blood. This receptor was taken from a human donor in good health. The chain recombines TRBV5-6 with TRBJ2-7, with TRBD1 identical over 9 bases. CDR3 region: CASSIGQGNPYEQYF. The CDR3 region has the DNA TGTGCCAGCAGCATCGGACAGGGGAACCCCTACGAGCAGTACTTC. The full variable domain, with the rest looked up from reference TRBV5-6 and TRBJ2-7, is DAGVTQSPTHLIKTRGQQVTLRCSPKSGHDTVSWYQQALGQGPQFIFQYYEEEERQRGNFPDRFSGHQFPNYSSELNVNALLLGDSALYLCASSIGQGNPYEQYFGPGTRLTVT.